This passage covers 11 T cell receptor beta chains from one sample sequenced in a study of T cells after yellow fever vaccination (dated 2019 in TCRdb). Library creation used 5' RACE. TCRdb shows the sequencer as Illumina HiSeq 2500. The public reads were reanalyzed by TCRdb: fastp trimming at Q25, MiXCR alignment, in-frame beta chains only. CDR3 protein duplicates are merged, each entry listing the most common genes and DNA. This sample comprises about 630,000 distinct CDR3 sequences, about 12% of them detected only once. Of the sample, just under 15% is held by the ten largest clones. The treatment or condition label of this sample denotes: live attenuated yellow fever vaccine strain. The specimen comprised PBMCs, sampled on the day of the yellow fever booster vaccination. Receptor source: a man younger than 45 who received the YFV17D yellow fever vaccine.

In this sample, this clonotype turned up a few times. The gene calls are TRBV11-3 and TRBJ1-2; D gene uncertain. The CDR3 extends over 14 amino acids. Trimming removed 4 bases from V and 4 bases from J, with 13 bases in between. Germline CDR1 SGHNT, CDR2 YENEEA. The DNA for the CDR3 is TGTGCCAGCAGCTCCGACGGCCTATTCTATGGCTACACCTTC. Its protein product is CASSSDGLFYGYTF.

This clonotype was seen a few times. The chain is built from TRBV29-1 and TRBJ2-1; 8 nucleotides align to TRBD2. The CDR3 has 14 residues. V gave up 3 bases and J gave up 2 bases; unmatched junction bases: 3. Germline V lookup: CDR1 SQVTM, CDR2 ANQGSEA. The CDR3 DNA is TGCAGCGTTGAGGGCGGGAGGACCTACAATGAGCAGTTCTTC. Encoded protein: CSVEGGRTYNEQFF.

This clonotype was picked up many times. For the CDR3, the DNA is TGCGCCAGCAGCCTGAAAGCGGGAGTTGAGCAGTTCTTC. Translation gives CASSLKAGVEQFF. The rearrangement joins TRBV5-1 to TRBJ2-1, with 8 positions matching TRBD2. Germline values: CDR1 SGHRS, CDR2 YFSETQ. This CDR3 is 13 amino acids long. After removal of 4 bases from V and 9 bases from J, the junction contained 6 bases not matched to a gene.

This clonotype has just a few counts. The V call is TRBV20-1, the J call TRBJ2-7, with a tentative D call TRBD1 (5 bases). The ends were cut back, 2 bases at V and 4 bases at J, with 18 bases in the middle. Germline CDR1 DFQATT, CDR2 SNEGSKA (reference sequence). The CDR3 totals 15 residues. The CDR3 DNA reads TGCAGTGCTAGACAAAGACAGATCTCTTCTTACGAGCAGTACTTC. Translation gives CSARQRQISSYEQYF.

This clonotype was found a few times. The V call is TRBV6-1, the J call TRBJ1-6, with 7 nucleotides matching TRBD1. Losses at the gene ends were 10 bases for V and 7 bases for J; bases not matched to a gene: 10. The CDR3 is 14 residues long. The germline CDR1 and CDR2 sequences are MNHNS and SASEGT. CDR3 bases: TGTGCCACCCATACAGGGGCCCGGAATTCACCCCTCCACTTT. Its translation is CATHTGARNSPLHF.

The gene calls are TRBV10-3 and TRBJ2-4, with 8 bases identical to TRBD1. The CDR3 has 17 amino acids. J lost 2 bases, V lost 7 bases, and 13 bases had no gene match. Germline V gene sequence: CDR1 ENHRY, CDR2 SYGVKD. The CDR3 sequence is CAINLLRGRGTKNIQYF. The CDR3 DNA follows: TGTGCCATCAACCTTCTCAGGGGGCGCGGGACCAAAAACATTCAGTACTTC.

The rearrangement uses TRBV29-1 and TRBJ2-3; 7 bases are a match to TRBD1. Trimming removed 1 base from V and 0 bases from J; junction bases left unmatched: 4. CDR3 length: 15 residues. CDR1 and CDR2 from the germline V gene are SQVTM and ANQGSEA. This CDR3 reads CSVEGDRTSTDTQYF. The CDR3 DNA follows: TGCAGCGTTGAAGGGGACAGAACTAGCACAGATACGCAGTATTTT.

This chain joins TRBV28 and TRBJ2-3; TRBD2 matches 8 bases. The CDR3 covers 16 residues. CDR1 is MDHEN and CDR2 is SYDVKM in the germline V gene. J lost 2 bases, V lost 4 bases, and 8 bases had no gene match. CDR3 in DNA: TGTGCCAGCAGTTCAACTAGCGGACCCTTCACAGATACGCAGTATTTT. Its protein is CASSSTSGPFTDTQYF.

In this sample, this clonotype turned up a few times. V gene TRBV7-9 combines with J gene TRBJ2-5; 9 nucleotides match TRBD2. Germline trimming cut 5 bases from V and 5 bases from J; bases unmatched to any gene: 9. Germline V gives CDR1 SEHNR, CDR2 FQNEAQ (reference sequence). The CDR3 is made up of 15 amino acids. The CDR3 sequence is CASSTGLAGAETQYF. The DNA of the CDR3 is TGTGCCAGCAGCACGGGACTAGCCGGAGCGGAGACCCAGTACTTC.

This clonotype appeared a few times. The chain links TRBV6-1 to TRBJ1-5; the D gene is possibly TRBD1 (5 bases). V was trimmed by 6 bases and J by 6 bases, leaving 15 bases between them. Germline V gene data show CDR1 as MNHNS and CDR2 as SASEGT. CDR3 length: 14 residues. The CDR3 protein is CASSVMGGGQPQHF. The DNA for the CDR3 is TGTGCCAGCAGCGTAATGGGGGGGGGTCAGCCCCAGCATTTT.

The sample holds a few counts of this clonotype. The DNA of the CDR3 is TGCGCCAGCAGCTTGAATCCTAGCGGGAGGGGAAGCACAGATACGCAGTATTTT. Residues: CASSLNPSGRGSTDTQYF. The V call is TRBV5-1, the J call TRBJ2-3; TRBD2 matches at 12 bases. The CDR3 loop spans 18 amino acids. Germline-derived CDR1 and CDR2 are SGHRS and YFSETQ. The J segment lost 0 bases and the V segment lost 1 base, leaving 6 bases of the junction unmatched.